Sequencing of this T cell receptor beta chain was carried out in a study of spatial heterogeneity in lung cancer. Many counts were recorded for this clonotype. The time point was: sample taken at primary tumor resection. Whole RNA came from tumor, nontumor lung or frozen PBMC and was sequenced without being sorted. The CDR3 runs to 14 residues. Trimming at V came to 6 bases and at J to 6 bases, leaving 8 bases not matched to a gene. Germline CDR1 and CDR2: MNHNS and SASEGT. Every individual TCR cDNA molecule carried its own unique molecular identifier, which allowed correction of PCR and sequencing errors. MiXCR, run by TCRdb on the 5' RACE reads, gives a single entry per CDR3 protein. This table holds 3,500 or so distinct CDR3 sequences, roughly 2.9% found once.

Sequenced here: normal lung tissue next to the tumor, sampled at surgery. The genes are TRBV6-1 and TRBJ2-1; 7 nucleotides match TRBD1. The sequence came from a female donor with early-stage non-small cell lung cancer. CDR3 nucleotides: TGTGCCAGCAGAGAGACAGGGCGAGGCAATGAGCAGTTCTTC. It encodes CASRETGRGNEQFF.